Shown below are 32 T cell receptor beta chains from a single sample sequenced in a study of memory CD4+ T cells and cytomegalovirus serostatus. The sort gate was single viable CD3+CD4+CD8-CD45RO+ cells for memory CD4+ T cells. Assay: immunoSEQ multiplex PCR; the TCRdb copy retains only in-frame clones and omits some. The table records around 45,000 clones, around 77% of them present only once. Sequenced sample: memory CD4+ T cells from blood. The receptors were gathered from an adult in good health and CMV-seronegative.

About this clone: A junction boundary mismatches the germline segment, possibly from a read error. This chain connects TRBV30 to TRBJ2-1, with a possible D match to TRBD2 (5 bases). This CDR3 comprises 12 residues. CDR1 GTSNPN and CDR2 SVGIG come from the germline V gene (reference sequence). As DNA, the CDR3 is TGTGCCTGGAGTGTACTTGCCGGGGAGCTGTTCTTC. Residues: CAWSVLAGELFF.

J is TRBJ1-3 and V is TRBV7-9, with no clear D. V dropped 8 bases and J dropped 0 bases, with 14 bases sitting between them. The V gene's germline CDR1 is SEHNR and CDR2 FQNEAQ (reference sequence). The CDR3 is 15 residues long. The CDR3 bases are TGTGCCAGCGAACGTAAGACTTTCTCTGGAAACACCATATATTTT. Amino acids: CASERKTFSGNTIYF. The full variable domain, completed using reference TRBV7-9 and TRBJ1-3, is DTGVSQNPRHKITKRGQNVTFRCDPISEHNRLYWYRQTLGQGPEFLTYFQNEAQLEKSRLLSDRFSAERPKGSFSTLEIQRTEQGDSAMYLCASERKTFSGNTIYFGEGSWLTVV.

As concerns this clone: In the same sample, other DNA sequences code for this CDR3. The chain is built from TRBV19 and TRBJ2-3; D possibly corresponds to TRBD2 (5 bases). The CDR3 runs to 15 residues. Trimming took 6 bases from V and 0 from J, leaving 13 bases between them. Germline CDR1 LNHDA, CDR2 SQIVND (reference sequence). CDR3 DNA: TGTGCCAGTAGCACCCCGGGAACTAGCACAGATACGCAGTATTTT. Protein product: CASSTPGTSTDTQYF.

V usage is TRBV2 and J usage is TRBJ2-5; 11 nucleotides line up with TRBD2. J was trimmed by 5 bases and V by 1 base; bases with no gene match: 6. The V gene's germline CDR1 is SNHLY and CDR2 FYNNEI. CDR3 size: 16 residues. The CDR3 here is CASSEVTSGGMETQYF. CDR3 DNA sequence: TGTGCCAGCAGTGAAGTTACTAGCGGGGGCATGGAGACCCAGTACTTC.

The V gene is TRBV6-1, the J gene TRBJ1-2, with D maybe TRBD1 (6 bases). The CDR3 sequence is 14 residues long. Germline V gene sequence: CDR1 MNHNS, CDR2 SASEGT. Trimming cost V 6 bases and J 5 bases, with 16 bases left between them. CDR3 residues: CASSLNDRRYGYTF. DNA of the CDR3: TGTGCCAGCAGCCTTAACGACAGGCGGTATGGCTACACCTTC.

The chain is built from TRBV6-6 and TRBJ2-7; D may be TRBD1 (6 bases). Germline V gives CDR1 MNHNY, CDR2 SVGAGI (reference sequence). The V end lost 6 bases, the J end lost 3 bases, and 12 bases lay between the germline ends. The CDR3 runs to 13 residues. The CDR3 region is CASSNDRNYEQYF. DNA of the CDR3: TGTGCCAGCAGCAACGACAGGAACTACGAGCAGTACTTC.

V usage is TRBV27 and J usage is TRBJ1-5; D uncertain. CDR1 is MNHEY, CDR2 SMNVEV, per germline (reference sequence). The CDR3 is made up of 14 amino acids. V lost 5 bases and J 0 bases, leaving 8 bases between the germline ends. The DNA for the CDR3 is TGTGCCAGCAGTGCGCTCAGTAGCAATCAGCCCCAGCATTTT. Its protein is CASSALSSNQPQHF.

This clone was seen a few times. The chain combines TRBV2 with TRBJ2-7; D gene unclear. The CDR3 sequence is 12 residues long. Trimming shortened V by 8 bases and J by 6 bases, and 14 bases separated the two germline ends. The germline gives CDR1 SNHLY, CDR2 FYNNEI. The CDR3 sequence: CASDLGPREQYF. The CDR3 coding sequence is TGTGCCAGCGACCTTGGCCCCCGCGAGCAGTACTTC.

The rearrangement uses TRBV5-5 and TRBJ1-6; 7 nucleotides agree with TRBD1. Trimming removed 0 bases from V and 6 bases from J; junction bases left unmatched: 6. CDR1 SGHKS and CDR2 YYEKEE come from the germline V gene (reference sequence). The CDR3 contains 16 residues. The CDR3 spells CASSLVVTGLNSPLHF. In DNA, the CDR3 is TGTGCCAGCAGCTTGGTGGTGACAGGGCTTAATTCACCCCTCCACTTT.

Relative to its sample, this clone is medium-sized. The chain employs TRBV5-4 and TRBJ1-2; D gene uncertain. Germline V gene lookup returns CDR1 SGHNT and CDR2 YYREEE (reference sequence). The CDR3 runs 15 residues. Trimming removed 0 bases at V and 0 bases at J, with 9 bases between. The CDR3 protein is CASSLDGYPNYGYTF. The CDR3 region has the DNA TGTGCCAGCAGCTTGGATGGGTATCCTAACTATGGCTACACCTTC. Full variable domain (outside the CDR3, taken from reference TRBV5-4 and TRBJ1-2): ETGVTQSPTHLIKTRGQQVTLRCSSQSGHNTVSWYQQALGQGPQFIFQYYREEENGRGNFPPRFSGLQFPNYSSELNVNALELDDSALYLCASSLDGYPNYGYTFGSGTRLTVV.

This clone has just a few counts. The chain is built from TRBV7-9 and TRBJ1-2; no clear D. Germline V gene lookup returns CDR1 SEHNR and CDR2 FQNEAQ (reference sequence). The CDR3 consists of 12 residues. Trimming stripped 5 bases from V and 8 bases from J, with 12 bases between. The CDR3 sequence: CASSPEGGGYTF. The DNA of the CDR3 is TGTGCCAGCAGCCCAGAGGGAGGAGGCTACACCTTC.

This clone was picked up a small number of times. The rearrangement uses TRBV29-1 and TRBJ2-7, with D possibly TRBD1 on 5 matching bases. The CDR3 is made up of 11 amino acids. Per the germline V gene, CDR1 is SQVTM and CDR2 is ANQGSEA. Between the trimmed V and J ends, which lost 5 bases and 3 bases, there was a span of 8 bases. The CDR3 region has the DNA TGCAGCGTTTACGACAGCTACGAGCAGTACTTC. It codes for CSVYDSYEQYF.

V usage is TRBV6-1 and J usage is TRBJ1-1; D perhaps matches TRBD1 (5 bases). The V end was cut by 2 bases, the J end by 7 bases, with 14 bases between. Germline V gene data show CDR1 as MNHNS and CDR2 as SASEGT. This CDR3 has 14 residues. The CDR3: CASSENRTPYEAFF. For the CDR3, the DNA is TGTGCCAGCAGTGAAAACAGGACACCGTATGAAGCTTTCTTT.

V gene TRBV19 combines with J gene TRBJ2-2; 9 nucleotides match TRBD1. The length of the CDR3 is 16 residues. Germline values: CDR1 LNHDA, CDR2 SQIVND (reference sequence). V was clipped by 4 bases and J by 1 base; unmatched bases: 4. The DNA of the CDR3 is TGTGCCAGTAGTACACTGGGACAGGGGAACACCGGGGAGCTGTTTTTT. This encodes CASSTLGQGNTGELFF. The full variable domain, completed using reference TRBV19 and TRBJ2-2, is DGGITQSPKYLFRKEGQNVTLSCEQNLNHDAMYWYRQDPGQGLRLIYYSQIVNDFQKGDIAEGYSVSREKKESFPLTVTSAQKNPTAFYLCASSTLGQGNTGELFFGEGSRLTVL.

This clone was observed a few times. V gene TRBV5-1 combines with J gene TRBJ1-1, with D perhaps matching TRBD1 (6 bases). In germline, CDR1 is SGHRS, CDR2 YFSETQ. The CDR3 loop spans 14 amino acids. The V gene lost 4 bases and the J gene lost 4 bases, with 14 bases spanning the gap. The DNA for the CDR3 is TGCGCCAGCAGCAAACAGGGAGTTGGCACTGAAGCTTTCTTT. Translating gives CASSKQGVGTEAFF.

This clone is categorized as medium-sized (0.01 to 0.1%). V is TRBV4-2 and J is TRBJ2-3; TRBD2 might be the D (7 bases). CDR3 length equals 16 residues. V dropped 5 bases and J dropped 5 bases, with 20 bases sitting between them. Germline V lookup: CDR1 LGHNA, CDR2 YNFKEQ. CDR3 residues: CASSAQGGGIGDTQYF. The CDR3 DNA reads as TGTGCCAGCAGCGCGCAAGGGGGGGGAATCGGAGATACGCAGTATTTT.

This chain links TRBV27 with TRBJ2-2; D is uncertain. The germline gives CDR1 MNHEY, CDR2 SMNVEV (reference sequence). V dropped 6 bases and J dropped 3 bases, with 5 bases sitting between them. CDR3 size: 12 residues. The chain's CDR3 is CASRRYTGELFF. The CDR3 DNA sequence: TGTGCCAGCAGAAGGTACACCGGGGAGCTGTTTTTT.

The CDR3 protein is CASSLPQSYEQYF. CDR3 nucleotide sequence: TGTGCCAGCAGCTTACCACAATCCTACGAGCAGTACTTC. The chain carries TRBV7-2 and TRBJ2-7, with no clear D. Germline V gives CDR1 SGHTA, CDR2 FQGNSA. CDR3 size: 13 residues. The V gene lost 2 bases and the J gene lost 1 base, with 6 bases spanning the gap.

As regards this clone: At one end the junction does not follow the germline gene, possibly because of a read error. This chain links TRBV7-7 with TRBJ2-5; D unclear. The CDR3 length is 13 residues. Germline lookup yields CDR1 SSHAT and CDR2 FNYEAQ (reference sequence). CDR3 protein: CASSLQAQETQYF. CDR3 nucleotides: TGTGCTAGCAGCTTACAAGCGCAAGAGACCCAGTACTTC.

The chain recombines TRBV6-1 with TRBJ1-4; the D gene is possibly TRBD1 (6 bases). Germline CDR1 and CDR2: MNHNS and SASEGT. This CDR3 contains 15 residues. Trimming took 2 bases from V and 4 from J, leaving 11 bases between them. CDR3 residues: CASSEMDSINEKLFF. In DNA form, the CDR3 reads TGTGCCAGCAGTGAAATGGACAGCATTAATGAAAAACTGTTTTTT.

The chain has TRBV30 and TRBJ1-1, with TRBD1 identical over 9 bases. CDR1 and CDR2 from the germline V gene are GTSNPN and SVGIG (reference sequence). The CDR3 totals 13 residues. V lost 2 bases and J lost 8; bases outside the gene matches: 6. Written as DNA, the CDR3 is TGTGCCTGGAGTCCACTAGGGACAGGGGAAGCTTTCTTT. Translation gives CAWSPLGTGEAFF.

The chain uses TRBV4-2 and TRBJ2-5; 7 nucleotides align to TRBD2. CDR1 is LGHNA, CDR2 YNFKEQ, per germline. CDR3 length: 16 residues. V shed 1 base, J shed 2 bases, and the junction held 7 bases outside the gene matches. DNA for the CDR3: TGTGCCAGCAGCCAAGGGGGGGAGGGTAAACAAGAGACCCAGTACTTC. Protein product: CASSQGGEGKQETQYF.

The rearrangement joins TRBV21-1 to TRBJ1-2; the table's D call of TRBD1 was not tested on the DNA. TRBV21-1 is a documented pseudogene. The CDR3 contains 16 residues. This chain's CDR3 is CASSPERQGANYGYTF. CDR3 nucleotides: TGTGCCAGCAGCCCTGAAAGACAGGGGGCTAACTATGGCTACACCTTC.

V usage is TRBV7-8 and J usage is TRBJ1-1, with D tentatively TRBD1 (6 bases). With 5 bases removed from V and 1 base from J, the gap between germline ends came to 14 bases. CDR1 is SGHVS and CDR2 is FQNEAQ in the germline V gene. There are 15 residues in the CDR3. The CDR3 region is CASSRGTGANTEAFF. CDR3 nucleotides: TGTGCCAGCAGCCGAGGGACGGGGGCGAACACTGAAGCTTTCTTT. Variable domain in full (rest from reference TRBV7-8 and TRBJ1-1): GAGVSQSPRYKVAKRGQDVALRCDPISGHVSLFWYQQALGQGPEFLTYFQNEAQLDKSGLPSDRFFAERPEGSVSTLKIQRTQQEDSAVYLCASSRGTGANTEAFFGQGTRLTVV.

The rearrangement links TRBV4-2 to TRBJ1-5; TRBD1 matches 9 bases. The germline gives CDR1 LGHNA, CDR2 YNFKEQ. Unmatched junction bases numbered 5, after V lost 2 bases and J lost 6 bases. The CDR3 has 15 residues. CDR3 sequence: CASSQTGGISQPQHF. The CDR3 nucleotides read TGTGCCAGCAGCCAAACAGGGGGCATCAGTCAGCCCCAGCATTTT.

The V call is TRBV9, the J call TRBJ2-1; 10 bases agree with TRBD2. The V gene's germline CDR1 is SGDLS and CDR2 YYNGEE. The V and J ends lost 4 bases and 14 bases, in that order; junction bases with no gene match: 12. The CDR3 length is 14 residues. Here the CDR3 reads CASSPRVAGGPEFF. The CDR3 coding sequence is TGTGCCAGCAGCCCGAGGGTAGCGGGGGGCCCTGAGTTCTTC.

This sequence joins TRBV6-5 and TRBJ2-7; tentatively, D is TRBD1 or TRBD2 (5 bases each). This CDR3 region has 14 residues. The V and J ends lost 4 bases and 0 bases respectively, with 10 bases between them. CDR1 and CDR2 (germline): MNHEY, SVGAGI. CDR3 sequence (DNA): TGTGCCAGCAGTTTTGAGGGGATCTCCTACGAGCAGTACTTC. This gives the protein CASSFEGISYEQYF.

A single count supports this clone. The same CDR3 arises from other DNA sequences in this sample as well. The rearrangement joins TRBV7-3 to TRBJ1-1, with 7 nucleotides matching TRBD1. Germline V gene data show CDR1 as SGHTA and CDR2 as FQGTGA. After removal of 3 bases from V and 1 base from J, the junction contained 2 bases not matched to a gene. There are 14 residues in the CDR3. DNA for the CDR3: TGTGCCAGCAGCTTGGGGACAGAGAACACTGAAGCTTTCTTT. Its translation is CASSLGTENTEAFF.

V usage is TRBV10-2 and J usage is TRBJ1-5; 7 bases map to TRBD1. This CDR3 has 15 residues. V trimming: 6 bases; J trimming: 3 bases; junction bases outside the gene matches: 8. Germline assignment: CDR1 WSHSY and CDR2 SAAADI. The CDR3 sequence is CASRGGRNTNQPQHF. CDR3 in DNA: TGCGCCAGCAGAGGGGGCCGGAACACCAATCAGCCCCAGCATTTT.

The chain links TRBV11-3 to TRBJ1-3, with D uncertain. CDR3 length equals 12 residues. Germline V CDR1 and CDR2: SGHNT, YENEEA. V gave up 3 bases and J gave up 4 bases, with 4 bases separating them. The CDR3 DNA is TGTGCCAGCAGCTTGGGGGGAAACACCATATATTTT. Residues: CASSLGGNTIYF.

The J gene is TRBJ1-6, the V gene TRBV15; TRBD1 matches at 8 bases. Germline CDR1 is LNHNV and CDR2 is YYDKDF (reference sequence). This CDR3 region has 15 residues. Trimming at V came to 1 base and at J to 7 bases, leaving 3 bases not matched to a gene. CDR3 region: CATSRAGQGNSPLHF. DNA of the CDR3: TGTGCCACCAGCAGAGCAGGACAGGGAAATTCACCCCTCCACTTT.

The chain joins TRBV7-9 to TRBJ1-6, with 7 bases identical to TRBD1. Trimming at V came to 6 bases and at J to 7 bases, leaving 6 bases not matched to a gene. The CDR3 is 14 amino acids. Germline CDR1 SEHNR, CDR2 FQNEAQ (reference sequence). This CDR3 reads CASRKGAGNSPLHF. CDR3 DNA: TGTGCCAGCAGAAAGGGGGCAGGGAATTCACCCCTCCACTTT.